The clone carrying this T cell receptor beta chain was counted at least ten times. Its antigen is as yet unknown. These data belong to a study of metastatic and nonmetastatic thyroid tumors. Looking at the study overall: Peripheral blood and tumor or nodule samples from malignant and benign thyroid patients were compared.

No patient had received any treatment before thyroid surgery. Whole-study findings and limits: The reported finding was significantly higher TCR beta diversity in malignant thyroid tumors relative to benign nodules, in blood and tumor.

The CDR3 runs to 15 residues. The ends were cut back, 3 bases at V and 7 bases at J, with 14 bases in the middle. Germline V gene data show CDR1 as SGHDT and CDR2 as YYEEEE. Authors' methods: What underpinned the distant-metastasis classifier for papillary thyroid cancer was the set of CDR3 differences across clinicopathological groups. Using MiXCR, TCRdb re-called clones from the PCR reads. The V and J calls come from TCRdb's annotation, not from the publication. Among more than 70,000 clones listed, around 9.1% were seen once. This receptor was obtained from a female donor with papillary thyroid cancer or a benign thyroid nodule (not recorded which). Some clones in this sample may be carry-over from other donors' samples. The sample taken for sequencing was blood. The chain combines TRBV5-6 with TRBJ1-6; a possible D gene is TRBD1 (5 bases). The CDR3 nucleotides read TGTGCCAGCAGCTATCAGGGCGTATTCAATTCACCCCTCCACTTT. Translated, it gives CASSYQGVFNSPLHF.